Each of the 18 T cell receptor beta chains below was sequenced from the same sample in a study of shared clonotypes between healthy human individuals. This table comes from immunoSEQ multiplex PCR, and its TCRdb copy is limited to in-frame clones, with some not included. The sample yields about 470,000 clones, roughly 80% seen once. Sequenced: PBMCs. These receptors were obtained from a woman aged 40 to 50 in good health. Some clones in this sample may be carry-over from other donors' samples.

The chain is built from TRBV28 and TRBJ2-3, with no clear D. The CDR3 contains 13 residues. Per germline, CDR1 MDHEN and CDR2 SYDVKM. V lost 1 base, J lost 2 bases, and 4 bases lay in between. CDR3 in amino acids: CASSLSDTDTQYF. The CDR3 region has the DNA TGTGCCAGCAGTTTATCGGACACAGATACGCAGTATTTT.

Points on this clone: This CDR3 fails to terminate in the conserved phenylalanine or tryptophan, so it likely reflects a read error. The DNA is left out, because the CDR3 cannot be placed on it with certainty; the CDR3 is given as TCRdb lists it. The chain combines TRBV18 with TRBJ2-4; TRBD1 was called by the table and not checked on the DNA. Germline CDR1 KGHSH, CDR2 LQKENI. The CDR3 comprises 12 residues, both ends counted. The CDR3 loop reads CASSPGHLFCGL.

The CDR3 sequence is CASSARTGTSTDTQYF. The DNA for the CDR3 is TGCGCCAGCAGCGCTAGGACAGGGACTAGCACAGATACGCAGTATTTT. The rearrangement joins TRBV5-1 to TRBJ2-3; 8 bases align to TRBD1. The CDR3 is 16 residues long. From germline, CDR1 is SGHRS and CDR2 YFSETQ. V dropped 4 bases and J dropped 0; count of bases not matched to a gene: 7.

The V and J genes are TRBV2 and TRBJ2-1; 14 bases line up with TRBD2. This CDR3 region has 16 residues. Germline loops: CDR1 SNHLY, CDR2 FYNNEI. With V trimmed by 6 bases and J by 5 bases, 6 bases remained unmatched. The CDR3 DNA is TGTGCCAGCAGCCACGGACTAGCGGGAGGAGACAATGAGCAGTTCTTC. This translates into CASSHGLAGGDNEQFF.

The chain employs TRBV5-1 and TRBJ1-1, with 12 bases matching TRBD1. After removal of 4 bases from V and 4 bases from J, the junction contained 5 bases not matched to a gene. The germline gives CDR1 SGHRS, CDR2 YFSETQ. This CDR3 comprises 15 residues. The DNA of the CDR3 is TGCGCCAGCAGCCTAGGGACAGGGGGCGGCACTGAAGCTTTCTTT. It specifies CASSLGTGGGTEAFF.

Concerning this clone: A far larger clone is one base from this, pointing to a likely read error. Other nucleotide sequences from this sample produce the same CDR3. This chain links TRBV2 with TRBJ2-3; D unclear. The V end was cut by 7 bases, the J end by 12 bases, with 8 bases between. Germline CDR1 and CDR2: SNHLY and FYNNEI. CDR3 length: 9 residues. CDR3 sequence (DNA): TGTGCCAGCAACGGTCCACAGTATTTT. Its translation: CASNGPQYF.

The chain links TRBV9 to TRBJ2-7, with 8 bases aligning to TRBD2. The CDR3 covers 16 residues. V trimming: 5 bases; J trimming: 2 bases; junction bases outside the gene matches: 12. Per germline, CDR1 SGDLS and CDR2 YYNGEE. Written as DNA, the CDR3 is TGTGCCAGCAGTCAAGGGGTCCAGCGGGGGACCTACGAGCAGTACTTC. The encoded protein is CASSQGVQRGTYEQYF. The full variable domain, rest sourced from reference TRBV9 and TRBJ2-7, is DSGVTQTPKHLITATGQRVTLRCSPRSGDLSVYWYQQSLDQGLQFLIQYYNGEERAKGNILERFSAQQFPDLHSELNLSSLELGDSALYFCASSQGVQRGTYEQYFGPGTRLTVT.

The chain employs TRBV5-1 and TRBJ2-2; 8 bases are shared with TRBD2. After removal of 4 bases from V and 5 bases from J, the junction contained 7 bases not matched to a gene. The CDR3 extends over 15 amino acids. Germline assignment: CDR1 SGHRS and CDR2 YFSETQ. Here the CDR3 reads CASSPGLVWTGELFF. CDR3 DNA sequence: TGCGCCAGCAGCCCGGGACTAGTTTGGACCGGGGAGCTGTTTTTT.

This rearrangement joins TRBV5-6 to TRBJ2-7, with D tentatively TRBD1 (6 bases). V was shortened by 4 bases and J by 4 bases, with 15 bases between the two germline ends. Germline-derived CDR1 and CDR2 are SGHDT and YYEEEE. The CDR3 consists of 14 residues. The CDR3 here is CASSPGTSFYEQYF. The CDR3 DNA is TGTGCCAGCAGCCCCGGGACAAGCTTTTACGAGCAGTACTTC.

V is TRBV27 and J is TRBJ2-7; 7 bases are shared with TRBD2. From germline, CDR1 is MNHEY and CDR2 SMNVEV (reference sequence). The V and J ends lost 5 bases and 6 bases, in that order; junction bases with no gene match: 16. The CDR3 has 16 amino acids. CDR3 protein: CASSPPPREPRGEQYF. CDR3 nucleotide sequence: TGTGCCAGCAGTCCCCCACCGCGGGAGCCCCGAGGCGAGCAGTACTTC.

The gene calls are TRBV9 and TRBJ2-7, with 13 bases matching TRBD2. The CDR3 length is 16 residues. CDR1 is SGDLS, CDR2 YYNGEE, per germline. Trimming at V came to 0 bases and at J to 5 bases, leaving 5 bases not matched to a gene. This CDR3 reads CASSVALAGGLHEQYF. In nucleotides, the CDR3 is TGTGCCAGCAGCGTAGCACTAGCGGGAGGGCTTCACGAGCAGTACTTC. The full variable domain, rest sourced from reference TRBV9 and TRBJ2-7, is DSGVTQTPKHLITATGQRVTLRCSPRSGDLSVYWYQQSLDQGLQFLIQYYNGEERAKGNILERFSAQQFPDLHSELNLSSLELGDSALYFCASSVALAGGLHEQYFGPGTRLTVT.

This clone was recorded only once. The gene calls are TRBV7-9 and TRBJ2-1; 11 nucleotides line up with TRBD2. The germline V gene encodes CDR1 SEHNR and CDR2 FQNEAQ (reference sequence). V lost 5 bases, J lost 5 bases, and 2 bases stayed unmatched. CDR3 length: 14 amino acids. This CDR3 reads CASSPSGRNNEQFF. In DNA form, the CDR3 reads TGTGCCAGCAGCCCTAGCGGGAGGAACAATGAGCAGTTCTTC.

The chain recombines TRBV9 with TRBJ2-1; tentatively, D is TRBD1 (6 bases). The germline V gene has CDR1 SGDLS and CDR2 YYNGEE. V was pared by 4 bases and J by 6 bases, with 11 bases between. CDR3 length: 13 amino acids. The CDR3 DNA reads as TGTGCCAGCAGCAAAACAGGGCCCAATGAGCAGTTCTTC. Its translation: CASSKTGPNEQFF.

The V and J genes are TRBV18 and TRBJ2-7; D possibly matches TRBD1 or TRBD2 (6 bases each). The CDR3 loop spans 14 amino acids. Germline V gene data show CDR1 as KGHSH and CDR2 as LQKENI. Trimming removed 1 base at V and 0 bases at J, with 7 bases between. The DNA for the CDR3 is TGTGCCAGCTCACCACAGGGGGGCTCCTACGAGCAGTACTTC. This gives the protein CASSPQGGSYEQYF.

This clone has only a few counts. The rearrangement joins TRBV28 to TRBJ1-3; D remains ambiguous. This CDR3 is built from 11 residues. Germline lookup yields CDR1 MDHEN and CDR2 SYDVKM. Trimming left V 2 bases short and J 8 bases short, with 4 bases between. The CDR3 DNA is TGTGCCAGCAGTTTAGGTCACACCATATATTTT. Translated, it gives CASSLGHTIYF.

This clone was found once. A far larger clone is a single base away, which makes a read error likely. The chain couples TRBV4-2 to TRBJ2-2; either TRBD1 or TRBD2 may fit D (5 bases each). V lost 4 bases to trimming and J lost 5 bases, with 5 bases between them. This CDR3 is 12 amino acids long. Germline-derived CDR1 and CDR2 are LGHNA and YNFKEQ. The CDR3 DNA reads as TGTGCCAGCAGCCGGGGGACCGGGGAGCTGTTTTTT. Translating gives CASSRGTGELFF.

The chain has TRBV11-3 and TRBJ2-1; D is ambiguous. V was cut by 1 base and J by 9 bases, with 4 bases left in between. CDR3 length: 11 residues. CDR1 and CDR2 from the germline V gene are SGHNT and YENEEA. CDR3 protein: CASSLGGEQFF. In nucleotides, the CDR3 is TGTGCCAGCAGCTTAGGAGGTGAGCAGTTCTTC.

The chain carries TRBV7-2 and TRBJ2-1; 9 bases match TRBD1. The CDR3 consists of 14 residues. The junction had 11 bases not matched to a gene; V was cut back by 5 bases and J by 12 bases. Germline CDR1 is SGHTA and CDR2 is FQGNSA. The CDR3 reads CASSPQGQGRAQFF. Written as DNA, the CDR3 is TGTGCCAGCAGCCCACAAGGACAGGGGCGTGCGCAGTTCTTC.